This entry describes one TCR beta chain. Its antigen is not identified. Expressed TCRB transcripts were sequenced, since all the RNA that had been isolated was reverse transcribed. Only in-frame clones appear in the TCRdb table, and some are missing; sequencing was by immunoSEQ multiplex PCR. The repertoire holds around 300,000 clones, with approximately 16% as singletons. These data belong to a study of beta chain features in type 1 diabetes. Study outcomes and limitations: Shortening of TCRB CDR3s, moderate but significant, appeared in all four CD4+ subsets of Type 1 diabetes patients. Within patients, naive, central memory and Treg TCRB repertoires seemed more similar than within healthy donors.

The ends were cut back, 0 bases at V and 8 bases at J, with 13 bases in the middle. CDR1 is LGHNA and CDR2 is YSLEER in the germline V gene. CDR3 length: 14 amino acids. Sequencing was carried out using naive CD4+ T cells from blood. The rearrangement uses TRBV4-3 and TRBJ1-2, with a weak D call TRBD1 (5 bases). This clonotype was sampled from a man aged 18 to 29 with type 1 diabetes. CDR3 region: CASSQDLRVSGYTF. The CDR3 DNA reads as TGCGCCAGCAGCCAAGATCTCAGGGTGAGCGGCTACACCTTC.